This TCR beta chain was observed in a study of T cell responses to AZD1222 COVID-19 vaccine. Study-wide results and limits: Close to half of all spike-specific TCRs reportedly target regions of the variants that are unmutated. Baseline serology detected seropositivity in only five or six AZD1222 recipients. The peak T cell response came first, and repertoires were sampled only after it.

CDR1 is SQVTM, CDR2 ANQGSEA, per germline. Deletions cut 7 bases from V and 5 bases from J, with 20 bases between. The CDR3 extends over 14 amino acids. This clone was seen just once. The antigen remains undetermined. Produced via immunoSEQ multiplex PCR; TCRdb's table is partial and in-frame only. The data contain 200,000 to 250,000 clones, under 95% of them seen just once; the ten biggest clones take up approximately 1%. The chain combines TRBV29-1 with TRBJ1-1, with TRBD1 as a possible D gene (6 bases). The TCR comes from an adult in good health. The starting material was peripheral blood, obtained on day 0 of MenACWY control vaccination. CDR3 nucleotides: TGCAGCGCCCGAAAGGAGGGGGGCCGAACTGAAGCTTTCTTT. Its translation: CSARKEGGRTEAFF.